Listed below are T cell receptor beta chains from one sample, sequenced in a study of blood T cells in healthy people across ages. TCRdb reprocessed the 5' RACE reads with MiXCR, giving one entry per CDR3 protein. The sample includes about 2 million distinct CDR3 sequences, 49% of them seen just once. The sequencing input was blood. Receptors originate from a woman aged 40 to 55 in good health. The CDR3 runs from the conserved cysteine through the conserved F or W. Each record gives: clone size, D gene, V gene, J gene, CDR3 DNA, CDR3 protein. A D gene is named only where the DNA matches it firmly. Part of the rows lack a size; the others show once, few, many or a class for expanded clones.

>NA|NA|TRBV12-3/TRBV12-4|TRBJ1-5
TGTGCCAGCAGCTCGACGGGTGAGGACGGACGTAGCAATCAGCCCCAGCATTTT
CASSSTGEDGRSNQPQHF
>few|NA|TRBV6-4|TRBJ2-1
TGTGCCAGCAGGAGGGACACCGCCTACAATGAGCAGTTCTTC
CASRRDTAYNEQFF
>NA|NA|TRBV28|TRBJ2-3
TGTGCCAGCAGCGTACTCCAAATGGGCACAGATACGCAGTATTTT
CASSVLQMGTDTQYF
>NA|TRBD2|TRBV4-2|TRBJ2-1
TGTGCCAGCAGCCAACGACCAGCGGGGGGATACAATGAGCAGTTCTTC
CASSQRPAGGYNEQFF
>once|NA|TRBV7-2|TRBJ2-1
TGTGCCAGCAGCTTAGAGTTCGGACCGAACAATGAGCAGTTCTTC
CASSLEFGPNNEQFF
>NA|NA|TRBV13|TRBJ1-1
TGTGCCAGCAGCTTAGGCGCTAGGGCCTCGAACACTGAAGCTTTCTTT
CASSLGARASNTEAFF
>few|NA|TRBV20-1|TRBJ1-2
TGCAGTGCTAGTCCCAACTCAGGGTCTGGCTACACCTTC
CSASPNSGSGYTF
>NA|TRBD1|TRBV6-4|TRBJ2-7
TGTGCCAGCAGTGAGACAGGGAGCTCCTACAATGAGCAGTACTTC
CASSETGSSYNEQYF
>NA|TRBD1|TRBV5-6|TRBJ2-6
TGTGCCAGCAGTGGGAGACAGGGGCGTATCCTCTCTGGGGCCAACGTCCTGACTTTC
CASSGRQGRILSGANVLTF
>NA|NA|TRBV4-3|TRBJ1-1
TGCGCCAGCAGCCCCAGAGCGACAGGCCTAATGAACACTGAAGCTTTCTTT
CASSPRATGLMNTEAFF
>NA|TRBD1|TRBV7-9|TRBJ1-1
TGTGCCAGCAGTTCCGGGACAGGCTACGGAGCTTTCTTT
CASSSGTGYGAFF